This T cell receptor (beta chain) was obtained from a study of radiation and T cells in renal cell carcinoma. TCRdb's table, derived via immunoSEQ multiplex PCR, lists solely in-frame clones and lacks some. The sample carries 90,000 to 100,000 clones, approximately 86% recorded once. The time point: baseline pretreatment blood. Sample treatment: 15 Gy SBRT to primary tumor, nephrectomy 4 weeks later. The germline V and J ends were trimmed by 4 bases and 5 bases, with 20 bases remaining between them. The germline CDR1 and CDR2 sequences are MGHRA and YSYEKL. The CDR3 is made up of 16 amino acids. V is TRBV4-1 and J is TRBJ2-5; a possible D gene is TRBD2 (6 bases). This sequence originates from a middle-aged man with renal cell carcinoma. Sequenced here: blood, sampled from a patient whose treatment included radiotherapy and nephrectomy. CDR3 region: CASSLHPSGVSETQYF. CDR3 bases: TGCGCCAGCAGCCTTCACCCTTCGGGAGTAAGTGAGACCCAGTACTTC.